This T cell receptor (beta chain) was sequenced during a study of cytomegalovirus exposure and HLA in healthy donors. Concerning this clone: The antigen remains unidentified.

At collection, donors were nominally healthy, but unrecorded immune exposures were probable. Regarding the study as a whole: In a later analysis, V- and J-gene trimming of beta chains associated with a DCLRE1C missense variant, replicated independently. An analysis was carried out at a later point. It showed that HLA-associated TCR beta chains were more clonally expanded than equally common non-associated chains. Most TCR sequences showed up rarely, but some public TCRs showed up in many donors.

PCR was performed using 60 Vbeta and 13 Jbeta primers. Clones were sequenced by immunoSEQ multiplex PCR, and TCRdb holds only the in-frame ones, with some missing. The table has 20,000 to 30,000 clones, roughly three quarters seen once. Sequencing was carried out using PBMCs. The TCR originated in a male donor in good health and CMV-seronegative.

This CDR3 reads CASSLASTEAFF. The DNA for the CDR3 is TGTGCCAGCAGCTTAGCCTCCACTGAAGCTTTCTTT. This chain uses TRBV7-9 with TRBJ1-1, with D unclear. Trimming cost V 0 bases and J 4 bases, with 3 bases left between them. CDR3 length equals 12 residues. Germline CDR1 is SEHNR and CDR2 is FQNEAQ (reference sequence).